The clone carrying this T cell receptor (beta chain) was recorded at least ten times. The antigen is not known. The sample comes from a study of T cells in Graves' hyperthyroidism and ophthalmopathy. The wider study: At initial diagnosis, before any treatment had begun, peripheral blood was obtained.

Those with hyperthyroidism were 18 to 65 years old, newly diagnosed, and ill for under 2 months. Amplification of TCR beta CDR3 regions was performed using RNA transcripts as template. TCR CDR3 underwent first-round RT-PCR with the HTBI primer set. Via MiXCR, TCRdb re-called the multiplex PCR reads, giving one row per CDR3 protein. The sample contains about 290,000 distinct CDR3 sequences, about 14% of which appear only once. CDR3 length: 15 residues. Per the germline V gene, CDR1 is SGHTA and CDR2 is FQGNSA. V was clipped by 4 bases and J by 2 bases, with 14 bases between them. Points from the study as a whole: Separating ophthalmopathy from stable hyperthyroidism was achieved by a 13 V-J model. Researchers found most expanded thyroid clonotypes above 0.001 in blood as well.

The TCR was taken from a woman in her thirties with Graves' hyperthyroidism that later progressed to Graves' ophthalmopathy. Sequencing was done on a sample of blood. V is TRBV7-2 and J is TRBJ1-1, with D possibly TRBD1 on 5 matching bases. The CDR3 loop reads CASSSDPGDNTEAFF. The CDR3 bases are TGTGCCAGCAGCTCCGACCCCGGGGACAACACTGAAGCTTTCTTT.